Below are 26 T cell receptor beta chains sequenced from a single sample in a study of OX40 agonist ivuxolimab in advanced cancers. TCRdb keeps only in-frame clones here, not all; method: immunoSEQ multiplex PCR. Of roughly 81,000 clones listed, 94% were seen once; the top ten hold roughly 9.6%. Sequences were derived from CD4+ or CD8+ T cells sorted from blood, sampled in a trial of the OX40 agonist ivuxolimab. Every receptor here comes from an adult with an advanced solid tumor such as melanoma, head and neck, liver or kidney cancer.

This chain links TRBV19 with TRBJ2-7; 7 bases agree with TRBD1. The CDR3 runs 14 residues. CDR1 and CDR2 from the germline V gene are LNHDA and SQIVND (reference sequence). With V trimmed by 3 bases and J by 4 bases, 6 bases remained unmatched. This CDR3 reads CASSITGEIYEQYF. The DNA for the CDR3 is TGTGCCAGTAGTATTACAGGGGAAATTTACGAGCAGTACTTC.

The chain carries TRBV7-6 and TRBJ2-7, with 8 positions matching TRBD2. The germline gives CDR1 SGHVS, CDR2 FNYEAQ. J was trimmed by 3 bases and V by 5 bases; bases with no gene match: 6. CDR3 length: 14 residues. CDR3: CASSRAGDIYEQYF. DNA for the CDR3: TGTGCCAGCAGCCGAGCGGGAGATATCTACGAGCAGTACTTC.

The J gene is TRBJ2-3, the V gene TRBV18; TRBD1 matches 7 bases. The CDR3 has 13 residues. CDR1 is KGHSH and CDR2 is LQKENI in the germline V gene. The V gene end was trimmed by 4 bases and the J gene end by 2 bases; junction bases not matched to a gene: 0. Here the CDR3 reads CASSQGATDTQYF. The CDR3 DNA follows: TGTGCCAGCTCACAGGGGGCCACAGATACGCAGTATTTT. Supplemented by reference TRBV18 and TRBJ2-3, the full variable domain reads NAGVMQNPRHLVRRRGQEARLRCSPMKGHSHVYWYRQLPEEGLKFMVYLQKENIIDESGMPKERFSAEFPKEGPSILRIQQVVRGDSAAYFCASSQGATDTQYFGPGTRLTVL.

The CDR3 loop is CASSEVDFYEQYF. The CDR3 region has the DNA TGTGCCAGCAGTGAAGTGGACTTCTACGAGCAGTACTTC. This chain joins TRBV25-1 and TRBJ2-7, with a tentative D call TRBD2 (5 bases). This CDR3 spans 13 amino acids. Germline V gene sequence: CDR1 MGHDK, CDR2 SYGVNS. The ends were cut back, 2 bases at V and 3 bases at J, with 8 bases in the middle.

The gene calls are TRBV7-3 and TRBJ1-2; D not certain. V dropped 0 bases and J dropped 4 bases, with 9 bases sitting between them. This CDR3 has 14 residues. In germline, CDR1 is SGHTA, CDR2 FQGTGA. CDR3 bases: TGTGCCAGCAGCTTAACCCCGGACGGCTATGGCTACACCTTC. Its translation is CASSLTPDGYGYTF.

The chain links TRBV30 to TRBJ2-1; D unresolved. V lost 1 base to trimming and J lost 2 bases, with 9 bases between them. The germline V gene has CDR1 GTSNPN and CDR2 SVGIG (reference sequence). This CDR3 is built from 14 residues. DNA for the CDR3: TGTGCCTGGAGTGCCGGGTCCGCCTACAATGAGCAGTTCTTC. Its protein product is CAWSAGSAYNEQFF.

For this clone: The same CDR3 is also encoded by other DNA sequences in this sample. V usage is TRBV2 and J usage is TRBJ2-7; 7 bases are a match to TRBD1. Unmatched junction bases numbered 9, after V lost 7 bases and J lost 0 bases. Germline lookup yields CDR1 SNHLY and CDR2 FYNNEI. The CDR3 length is 15 residues. CDR3 nucleotide sequence: TGTGCCAGCACATGGACAGGCGAATACTCCTACGAGCAGTACTTC. It codes for CASTWTGEYSYEQYF.

The chain joins TRBV6-8 to TRBJ2-5, with TRBD2 identical over 9 bases. CDR1 and CDR2 (germline): MNHGY, SAAAGT. The trim removed 5 bases at V and 1 base at J, leaving 5 bases unmatched. The CDR3 loop spans 15 amino acids. CDR3 loop: CASSGLTSGQETQYF. For the CDR3, the DNA is TGTGCCAGCAGTGGCCTGACTAGCGGCCAAGAGACCCAGTACTTC.

The chain combines TRBV4-3 with TRBJ2-7; TRBD2 matches 9 bases. V was clipped by 1 base and J by 3 bases; unmatched bases: 7. The CDR3 has 16 residues. Germline lookup yields CDR1 LGHNA and CDR2 YSLEER. The CDR3 loop is CASSQAVALAGYEQYF. Here the CDR3 DNA reads TGCGCCAGCAGCCAAGCAGTAGCACTAGCGGGCTACGAGCAGTACTTC.

The chain joins TRBV19 to TRBJ1-4; no reliable D call. Per germline, CDR1 LNHDA and CDR2 SQIVND (reference sequence). Trimming cost V 8 bases and J 8 bases, with 9 bases left between them. The CDR3 extends over 11 amino acids. For the CDR3, the DNA is TGTGCCAGTCGTCAAAGGGAAAAACTGTTTTTT. It yields the protein CASRQREKLFF.

V is TRBV29-1 and J is TRBJ2-7, with TRBD1 as a possible D gene (6 bases). The length of the CDR3 is 14 residues. V was shortened by 3 bases and J by 2 bases, with 14 bases between the two germline ends. Germline values: CDR1 SQVTM, CDR2 ANQGSEA. The CDR3 sequence is CSVDRADRPYEQYF. The CDR3 nucleotides read TGCAGCGTTGATAGGGCCGACAGGCCCTACGAGCAGTACTTC.

The chain uses TRBV13 and TRBJ2-7; no reliable D call. This CDR3 spans 13 amino acids. V was trimmed by 0 bases and J by 1 base, leaving 4 bases between them. Germline V lookup: CDR1 PRHDT, CDR2 FYEKMQ (reference sequence). The CDR3 DNA reads TGTGCCAGCAGCTTAGGACAGTCCTACGAGCAGTACTTC. Translation gives CASSLGQSYEQYF.

The rearrangement links TRBV4-3 to TRBJ2-7, with TRBD2 identical over 8 bases. Trimming removed 2 bases from V and 4 bases from J; junction bases left unmatched: 1. This CDR3 comprises 13 residues. CDR1 is LGHNA and CDR2 is YSLEER in the germline V gene. CDR3 loop: CASSQPSGYEQYF. The CDR3 DNA reads as TGCGCCAGCAGCCAACCTAGCGGGTACGAGCAGTACTTC.

With respect to this clone: Within the sample, other DNA sequences also encode this same CDR3. CDR3 sequence reads: CASSPYNEQFF. CDR3 bases: TGTGCCAGCAGCCCTTACAATGAGCAGTTCTTC. The chain is built from TRBV7-9 and TRBJ2-1; D gene unclear. V lost 5 bases to trimming and J lost 4 bases, with 3 bases between them. The CDR3 has 11 residues. Germline V gives CDR1 SEHNR, CDR2 FQNEAQ (reference sequence).

This chain joins TRBV7-9 and TRBJ2-1; D possibly corresponds to TRBD1 (6 bases). CDR1 SEHNR and CDR2 FQNEAQ come from the germline V gene (reference sequence). The CDR3 length is 15 residues. V was clipped by 5 bases and J by 0 bases, with 11 bases between them. CDR3 protein: CASSTGTSSYNEQFF. The DNA of the CDR3 is TGTGCCAGCAGCACAGGGACAAGCTCCTACAATGAGCAGTTCTTC.

A single count supports this clone. The rearrangement joins TRBV2 to TRBJ1-1, with 9 nucleotides matching TRBD1. The CDR3 sequence is 12 residues long. The germline V gene encodes CDR1 SNHLY and CDR2 FYNNEI. V gave up 9 bases and J gave up 7 bases; unmatched junction bases: 6. CDR3 in DNA: TGTGCCAGGTTAGGACAGGGGATTGAAGCTTTCTTT. Amino acid sequence: CARLGQGIEAFF. Filled out from reference TRBV2 and TRBJ1-1, the complete variable domain reads EPEVTQTPSHQVTQMGQEVILRCVPISNHLYFYWYRQILGQKVEFLVSFYNNEISEKSEIFDDQFSVERPDGSNFTLKIRSTKLEDSAMYFCARLGQGIEAFFGQGTRLTVV.

The rearrangement joins TRBV5-1 to TRBJ2-7, with D unresolved. Trimming took off 0 bases at V and 5 bases at J, with 15 bases between the two ends. The CDR3 consists of 15 residues. Germline V gene data show CDR1 as SGHRS and CDR2 as YFSETQ. The CDR3 DNA follows: TGCGCCAGCAGCTTGGTAGGCCTCTCCCCCAACGAGCAGTACTTC. Protein sequence: CASSLVGLSPNEQYF.

The chain carries TRBV7-2 and TRBJ2-7; 7 bases map to TRBD2. The CDR3 loop spans 15 amino acids. The ends lost 5 bases at V and 4 bases at J; junction bases unmatched: 11. Germline CDR1 reads SGHTA; CDR2 reads FQGNSA. Written as DNA, the CDR3 is TGTGCCAGCAGCCCCTCGGGCGGGAGCAGGTACGAGCAGTACTTC. Amino acids: CASSPSGGSRYEQYF.

The genes are TRBV6-6 and TRBJ1-6; tentatively, D is TRBD1 (5 bases). The CDR3 totals 15 residues. The V end lost 2 bases, the J end lost 4 bases, and 9 bases lay between the germline ends. Looked up from germline, CDR1 is MNHNY and CDR2 is SVGAGI (reference sequence). For the CDR3, the DNA is TGTGCCAGCAGTTACCCGGACAAGTATAATTCACCCCTCCACTTT. It codes for CASSYPDKYNSPLHF.

This clone occurred once. The V and J genes are TRBV11-2 and TRBJ2-7; TRBD1 matches at 9 bases. CDR1 is SGHAT, CDR2 FQNNGV, per germline. The CDR3 has 15 residues. After removal of 2 bases from V and 5 bases from J, the junction contained 7 bases not matched to a gene. The CDR3 loop is CASSLRGTGKNEQYF. CDR3 nucleotides: TGTGCCAGCAGCTTAAGGGGGACAGGGAAAAACGAGCAGTACTTC.

The chain joins TRBV15 to TRBJ1-5, with D unresolved. V lost 2 bases and J lost 3, with 8 bases in between. CDR1 is LNHNV, CDR2 YYDKDF, per germline (reference sequence). The CDR3 is 14 residues long. The CDR3 spells CATSRIQTNQPQHF. DNA of the CDR3: TGTGCCACCAGCAGAATACAGACCAATCAGCCCCAGCATTTT.

This clone was observed once. The chain has TRBV4-3 and TRBJ2-1; tentative D call: TRBD2 (7 bases). V lost 3 bases and J 7 bases, leaving 19 bases between the germline ends. Looked up from germline, CDR1 is LGHNA and CDR2 is YSLEER. This CDR3 has 16 residues. CDR3 amino acids: CASSQGGPSFSNEQFF. The CDR3 nucleotides read TGCGCCAGCAGCCAGGGGGGGCCTAGTTTTTCGAATGAGCAGTTCTTC.

This clone was observed a few times. The V gene is TRBV13, the J gene TRBJ2-1, with 9 bases fitting TRBD1. The germline CDR1 and CDR2 sequences are PRHDT and FYEKMQ (reference sequence). Unmatched junction bases numbered 5, after V lost 1 base and J lost 7 bases. The CDR3 has 15 residues. As DNA, the CDR3 is TGTGCCAGCAGCTTAGACAGGGGGCGCGATAATGAGCAGTTCTTC. Translating it yields CASSLDRGRDNEQFF.

V usage is TRBV29-1 and J usage is TRBJ2-1; 9 bases agree with TRBD2. The CDR3 loop spans 16 amino acids. Germline V gene data show CDR1 as SQVTM and CDR2 as ANQGSEA. Losses at the gene ends were 0 bases for V and 3 bases for J; bases not matched to a gene: 6. The CDR3 reads CSVEDPGSGGYNEQFF. The CDR3 bases are TGCAGCGTTGAAGATCCGGGTAGCGGGGGCTACAATGAGCAGTTCTTC.

J is TRBJ2-7 and V is TRBV19; D unresolved. Between the trimmed V and J ends, which lost 3 bases and 2 bases, there was a span of 11 bases. The length of the CDR3 is 14 residues. Germline CDR1 and CDR2: LNHDA and SQIVND (reference sequence). The CDR3 here is CASSMWSPPYEQYF. The CDR3 nucleotides read TGTGCCAGTAGTATGTGGTCACCACCCTACGAGCAGTACTTC.

V is TRBV27 and J is TRBJ1-4; D unclear. Germline V lookup: CDR1 MNHEY, CDR2 SMNVEV (reference sequence). This CDR3 comprises 13 residues. V was clipped by 1 base and J by 3 bases, with 3 bases between them. The CDR3 here is CASSLWANEKLFF. Here the CDR3 DNA reads TGTGCCAGCAGTTTATGGGCTAATGAAAAACTGTTTTTT. Combining the CDR3 with reference TRBV27 and TRBJ1-4 gives the whole variable domain EAQVTQNPRYLITVTGKKLTVTCSQNMNHEYMSWYRQDPGLGLRQIYYSMNVEVTDKGDVPEGYKVSRKEKRNFPLILESPSPNQTSLYFCASSLWANEKLFFGSGTQLSVL.